These 19 T cell receptor beta chains share one sample of origin, sequenced in a study of blood T cell repertoires in COVID-19. TCRdb's table, derived via immunoSEQ multiplex PCR, lists solely in-frame clones and lacks some. The table shows 350,000 to 550,000 clones, with approximately 90% occurring only once. The sequenced sample consisted of PBMCs or T cells enriched from blood (not recorded which). The receptors were sampled from a man in his thirties or forties who had recovered from COVID-19.

J is TRBJ2-5 and V is TRBV3-1 (or the pseudogene TRBV3-2); 11 bases fit TRBD2. V trimming: 4 bases; J trimming: 1 base; junction bases outside the gene matches: 5. CDR3 size: 16 residues. CDR1 LGHDT and CDR2 YNNKEL come from the germline V gene (reference sequence). The CDR3 protein is CASSLTGTSGQETQYF. CDR3 nucleotide sequence: TGTGCCAGCAGCCTCACCGGGACTAGCGGCCAAGAGACCCAGTACTTC.

The J gene is TRBJ2-3, the V gene TRBV19; possible D gene TRBD1, 7 bases. Germline-derived CDR1 and CDR2 are LNHDA and SQIVND (reference sequence). This CDR3 has 20 residues. V gave up 3 bases and J gave up 0 bases, with 25 bases separating them. CDR3 sequence (DNA): TGTGCCAGTAGTATCCTCCCGGGCAGGGGGGTCCCGGGAAGCACAGATACGCAGTATTTT. Translation gives CASSILPGRGVPGSTDTQYF.

The chain recombines TRBV7-6 with TRBJ2-1; 9 bases match TRBD2. CDR1 SGHVS and CDR2 FNYEAQ come from the germline V gene. This CDR3 spans 14 amino acids. With V trimmed by 4 bases and J by 5 bases, 3 bases remained unmatched. The DNA for the CDR3 is TGTGCCAGCAGCTGGACTAGCGCTGACAATGAGCAGTTCTTC. Translation: CASSWTSADNEQFF.

This sequence joins TRBV5-4 and TRBJ2-3, with D possibly matching TRBD2 (6 bases). In germline, CDR1 is SGHNT, CDR2 YYREEE (reference sequence). The CDR3 is 15 residues long. With 5 bases removed from V and 0 bases from J, the gap between germline ends came to 13 bases. The CDR3 loop is CASSYLADSTDTQYF. CDR3 bases: TGTGCCAGCAGTTACTTAGCGGATAGCACAGATACGCAGTATTTT.

In the case of this clone: One end of the junction does not line up with germline, which may come from a read error. The CDR3 region is CASSGGQGDILNF. The CDR3 DNA is TGTGCCAGCTCCGGAGGGCAGGGGGATATTCTGAACTTC. The chain links TRBV18 to TRBJ2-5, with D perhaps matching TRBD1 (7 bases). This CDR3 has 13 residues. CDR1 is KGHSH, CDR2 LQKENI, per germline.

The gene calls are TRBV5-6 and TRBJ2-7; 13 positions match TRBD2. There are 17 residues in the CDR3. The germline V gene encodes CDR1 SGHDT and CDR2 YYEEEE. V dropped 4 bases and J dropped 2; count of bases not matched to a gene: 9. The CDR3 DNA reads as TGTGCCAGCAGCCCTACGACTAGCGGGAGGCCCCCCTACGAGCAGTACTTC. This codes for CASSPTTSGRPPYEQYF.

V is TRBV3-1 (or the pseudogene TRBV3-2) and J is TRBJ2-7, with TRBD1 matching 9 bases. CDR1 and CDR2 from the germline V gene are LGHDT and YNNKEL (reference sequence). V was clipped by 6 bases and J by 0 bases; unmatched bases: 15. This CDR3 is built from 18 residues. CDR3 DNA sequence: TGTGCCAGCAGTGCCGGGACAGGGACCCTCCGCGGCTCCTACGAGCAGTACTTC. Amino acids: CASSAGTGTLRGSYEQYF.

The CDR3 here is CASSQGVNTEAFF. The CDR3 DNA reads TGTGCCAGCAGCCAAGGGGTAAACACTGAAGCTTTCTTT. The chain uses TRBV7-3 and TRBJ1-1; possibly TRBD1 for D (5 bases). The length of the CDR3 is 13 residues. The germline V gene encodes CDR1 SGHTA and CDR2 FQGTGA. The ends were cut back, 5 bases at V and 2 bases at J, with 9 bases in the middle.

CDR3 protein: CASSLEGTGNTIYF. The CDR3, as DNA: TGTGCCAGCAGCTTGGAGGGGACTGGAAACACCATATATTTT. The chain couples TRBV5-5 to TRBJ1-3, with D tentatively TRBD1 (5 bases). Deletions cut 0 bases from V and 2 bases from J, with 6 bases between. This CDR3 region has 14 residues. The V gene's germline CDR1 is SGHKS and CDR2 YYEKEE (reference sequence).

The chain uses TRBV7-9 and TRBJ1-5; tentatively, D is TRBD1 (5 bases). V was cut by 6 bases and J by 6 bases, with 12 bases left in between. The CDR3 totals 13 residues. Germline-derived CDR1 and CDR2 are SEHNR and FQNEAQ (reference sequence). The chain's CDR3 is CASSAGGLQPQHF. CDR3 nucleotides: TGTGCCAGCAGTGCGGGGGGACTTCAGCCCCAGCATTTT.

This chain's CDR3 is CASSPGLADTGELFF. The DNA of the CDR3 is TGTGCCAGCTCACCGGGACTAGCGGATACCGGGGAGCTGTTTTTT. The rearrangement joins TRBV18 to TRBJ2-2; 11 positions agree with TRBD2. CDR1 is KGHSH, CDR2 LQKENI, per germline. This CDR3 comprises 15 residues. V dropped 3 bases and J dropped 5; count of bases not matched to a gene: 2. Drawing the rest from reference TRBV18 and TRBJ2-2, the complete variable domain is NAGVMQNPRHLVRRRGQEARLRCSPMKGHSHVYWYRQLPEEGLKFMVYLQKENIIDESGMPKERFSAEFPKEGPSILRIQQVVRGDSAAYFCASSPGLADTGELFFGEGSRLTVL.

The CDR3 sequence is CASSYKLAGADTQYF. CDR3 nucleotide sequence: TGTGCCAGCAGTTACAAACTAGCGGGAGCAGATACGCAGTATTTT. V is TRBV6-5 and J is TRBJ2-3; 11 bases are shared with TRBD2. The J segment lost 4 bases and the V segment lost 2 bases, leaving 2 bases of the junction unmatched. Per germline, CDR1 MNHEY and CDR2 SVGAGI. The CDR3 length is 15 residues.

This chain joins TRBV6-5 and TRBJ1-6; a weak D match, TRBD1 (5 bases). The CDR3 is 12 residues long. V was cut by 7 bases and J by 13 bases, with 14 bases left in between. Germline V gene lookup returns CDR1 MNHEY and CDR2 SVGAGI. CDR3 DNA: TGTGCCAGCACCCAGGGAATGGGGCCCCTCCACTTT. Its translation: CASTQGMGPLHF.

V is TRBV15 and J is TRBJ2-3; 14 nucleotides line up with TRBD2. CDR1 LNHNV and CDR2 YYDKDF come from the germline V gene (reference sequence). This CDR3 is built from 15 residues. J lost 4 bases, V lost 3 bases, and 0 bases had no gene match. DNA of the CDR3: TGTGCCACCAGCAGGGGACTAGCGGGAGCAGATACGCAGTATTTT. This codes for CATSRGLAGADTQYF.

The chain is built from TRBV7-6 and TRBJ2-1; 8 nucleotides line up with TRBD2. V shed 1 base and J 4 bases; nucleotides not matched to a gene: 6. CDR3 size: 16 residues. Germline V gene sequence: CDR1 SGHVS, CDR2 FNYEAQ. The CDR3: CASSLVILAGYNEQFF. CDR3 nucleotide sequence: TGTGCCAGCAGCTTAGTAATCCTAGCGGGTTACAATGAGCAGTTCTTC.

The V call is TRBV12-3 or TRBV12-4, the J call TRBJ2-3; D might be TRBD2 (5 bases). CDR3 size: 12 residues. V dropped 7 bases and J dropped 8 bases, with 13 bases sitting between them. The CDR3 bases are TGTGCCAGCACCCCTAGCCGGGGTACGCAGTATTTT. Encoded protein: CASTPSRGTQYF.

This chain connects TRBV5-8 to TRBJ1-2; D not certain. CDR1 is SGHTS, CDR2 YDEGEE, per germline. The CDR3 covers 12 residues. V lost 2 bases to trimming and J lost 8 bases, with 10 bases between them. The CDR3 reads CASSFDQRGYTF. In DNA form, the CDR3 reads TGTGCCAGCAGCTTCGACCAGAGGGGCTACACCTTC.

This clone was recorded once. The V call is TRBV27, the J call TRBJ1-1, with no clear D. There are 15 residues in the CDR3. CDR1 is MNHEY and CDR2 is SMNVEV in the germline V gene (reference sequence). V lost 2 bases to trimming and J lost 5 bases, with 15 bases between them. The CDR3 nucleotides are TGTGCCAGCAGTTTAACTCACTCGGGGAGGACTGAAGCTTTCTTT. Translation gives CASSLTHSGRTEAFF.

The rearrangement uses TRBV27 and TRBJ1-5, with 8 bases identical to TRBD1. Per the germline V gene, CDR1 is MNHEY and CDR2 is SMNVEV (reference sequence). With 5 bases clipped from V and 1 base from J, the junction kept 1 base outside the gene matches. There are 14 residues in the CDR3. Here the CDR3 reads CASSRQGSNQPQHF. CDR3 in DNA: TGTGCCAGCAGTAGACAGGGGAGCAATCAGCCCCAGCATTTT.